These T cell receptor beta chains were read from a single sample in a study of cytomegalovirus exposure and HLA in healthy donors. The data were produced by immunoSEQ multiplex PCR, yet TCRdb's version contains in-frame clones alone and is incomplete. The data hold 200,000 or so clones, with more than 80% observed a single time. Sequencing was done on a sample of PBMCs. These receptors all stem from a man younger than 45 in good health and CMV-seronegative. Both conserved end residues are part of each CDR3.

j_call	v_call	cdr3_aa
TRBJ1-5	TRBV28	CASRRTPARGNQPQHF
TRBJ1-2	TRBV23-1	CASIQGGCGYTF
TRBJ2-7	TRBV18	CASSPYDTDEQYF
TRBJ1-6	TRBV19	CASSLTGSYNSPLHF
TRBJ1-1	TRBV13	CASSPSLNTEAFF
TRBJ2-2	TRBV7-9	CASSSGGELFF
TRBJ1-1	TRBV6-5	CASSYSRTGNTEAFF
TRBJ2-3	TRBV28	CASSLPADTQYF
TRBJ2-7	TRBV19	CASSTGTGLYEQYF
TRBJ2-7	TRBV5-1	CASSSPRDRSSYEQYF
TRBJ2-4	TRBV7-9	CEGRYRAKNIQYF
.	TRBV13	CASSLGDSYEQYF
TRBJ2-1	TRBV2	CAGRLAGGYNEQFF
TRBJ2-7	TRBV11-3	CASSPGGLAHEQYF
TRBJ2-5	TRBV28	CASTLQETQYF
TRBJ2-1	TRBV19	CASRRDRGYNEQFF
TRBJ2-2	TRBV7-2	CASSRDAGASGELFF
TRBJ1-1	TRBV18	CASSLERDTEAFF
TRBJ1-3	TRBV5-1	CASSWSSGVTGNTIYF
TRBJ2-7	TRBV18	CASSPPQTYEQYF
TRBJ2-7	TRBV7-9	CASSRDTRPSYEQYF
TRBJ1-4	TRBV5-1	CASSLAGTGLSEKLFF
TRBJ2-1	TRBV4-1	CASSHQRLAGVDEQFF
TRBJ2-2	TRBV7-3	CASSPTGGDTGELFF
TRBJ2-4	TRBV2	CASRGGEAKNIQYF
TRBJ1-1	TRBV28	CASSLWGQQNTEAFF
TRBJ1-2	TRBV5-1	CASSLEGQPYGYTF
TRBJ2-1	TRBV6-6	CASSYSLTGGPNEQFF
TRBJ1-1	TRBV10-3	CAISESTHRPAFF
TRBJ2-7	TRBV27	CASSLDRGYEQYF
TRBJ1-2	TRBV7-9	CASSPRGQGARDYGYTF